Sequencing of this T cell receptor beta chain was carried out in a study of shared clonotypes between healthy human individuals. For the study at large: Each donor had three CD4 naive, three CD4 memory, two CD8 naive and one CD8 memory plate.

Generated by immunoSEQ multiplex PCR, the TCRdb table keeps only in-frame clones and is missing some. This sample yields approximately 100,000 clones, of which about 72% are seen a single time; roughly a quarter belongs to the top ten. Healthy HIV-negative adults with no recent acute infections or vaccinations were recruited as donors. There are 16 residues in the CDR3. Germline CDR1 reads SGHAT; CDR2 reads FQDESV (reference sequence). V trimming: 5 bases; J trimming: 4 bases; junction bases outside the gene matches: 7. Sequencing input: memory CD8+ T cells sorted from blood. Subset reported: CD45RO+ cells pooled with CCR7-negative TemRA cells. The V and J genes are TRBV11-1 and TRBJ2-7; 14 bases agree with TRBD2. The sequence was obtained from a woman aged 30 to 39 in good health. In nucleotides, the CDR3 is TGTGCCAGCAGCCACGGGACTAGCGGGAGTGGTTACGAGCAGTACTTC. Protein: CASSHGTSGSGYEQYF.